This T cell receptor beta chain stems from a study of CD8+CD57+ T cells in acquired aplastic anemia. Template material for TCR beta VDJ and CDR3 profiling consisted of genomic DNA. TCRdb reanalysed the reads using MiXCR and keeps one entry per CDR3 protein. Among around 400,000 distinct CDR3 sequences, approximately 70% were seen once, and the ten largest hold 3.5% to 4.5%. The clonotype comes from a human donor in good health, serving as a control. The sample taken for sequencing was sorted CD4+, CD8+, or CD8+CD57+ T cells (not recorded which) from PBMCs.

Here the CDR3 DNA reads TGTGCCAGCAGCACCCCGGGGGTCACAGATACGCAGCATTTT. Protein: CASSTPGVTDTQHF. J is TRBJ2-3 and V is TRBV7-9, with D possibly matching TRBD1 (5 bases). The DNA end favors TRBJ1-5, so the J call may be wrong. The CDR3 is 14 residues long. Germline-derived CDR1 and CDR2 are SEHNR and FQNEAQ (reference sequence).